This T cell receptor beta chain was captured in a study of cytomegalovirus exposure and HLA in healthy donors. Study-level background: HLA-typed donors were the source of 82 million or so unique TCRs, which an early data release held. General study results and limits: Later analysis demonstrated an association between a missense DCLRE1C variant and TCR beta V- and J-gene trimming. When analyzed later, the rates of TCR association showed variation by HLA locus, with DRB1 the most and HLA-C the fewest. The study listed some 160 cytomegalovirus-associated TCR beta chains.

Turning to this clone: As yet, its antigen is unknown.

V trimming: 1 base; J trimming: 2 bases; junction bases outside the gene matches: 8. The germline gives CDR1 SGHRS, CDR2 YFSETQ. The CDR3 sequence is 16 residues long. Primers: 60 Vbeta forward and 13 Jbeta reverse. Profiling relied on immunoSEQ multiplex PCR, and the TCRdb table lists in-frame clones only, not all of them. The sample has fewer than 250,000 clones; about 81% are singletons. The source is a man aged 18 to 30 in good health and CMV-seronegative. The specimen sequenced was PBMCs. V is TRBV5-1 and J is TRBJ2-7, with 8 bases identical to TRBD1. The CDR3 protein is CASSLTLGQGAYEQYF. The CDR3 region has the DNA TGCGCCAGCAGCTTGACGCTAGGACAGGGTGCCTACGAGCAGTACTTC.